Only one count was recorded for the clone carrying this T cell receptor beta chain. Authors' processing steps: Nucleated cell counts were estimated from reference gene primer amplification. The protocol was immunoSEQ multiplex PCR, while the TCRdb copy is restricted to in-frame clones and leaves out a portion. That table supplies the V and J calls and clone size; D and trimming were determined from the DNA. This table holds 270,000 or so clones, approximately 84% found once. The data originate from a study of blood T cell repertoires in COVID-19. On the study more broadly: Samples taken during acute and convalescent COVID-19 were collected in the United States, Italy and Spain. In each case, the material was cDNA or gDNA derived from T cells, B-cell-depleted T cells, or PBMCs.

V lost 8 bases and J lost 4; bases outside the gene matches: 7. The germline gives CDR1 SNHLY, CDR2 FYNNEI. This CDR3 comprises 15 residues. The V and J genes are TRBV2 and TRBJ2-3; 12 nucleotides match TRBD2. The specimen sequenced was peripheral blood. The sequence was collected from a human donor in a cohort sampled during active COVID-19. DNA of the CDR3: TGTGCCAGCCTAATGACTAGCGGGAGTGCAGATACGCAGTATTTT. Translated: CASLMTSGSADTQYF.